Listed here are 30 T cell receptor beta chains from one sample, sequenced in a study of blood T cell repertoires in COVID-19. Assay used: immunoSEQ multiplex PCR; TCRdb lists only in-frame clones, some missing. The table has about 74,000 clones, around nine tenths seen once. Sample: peripheral blood. Source of these receptors: a woman over 75 with active or convalescent COVID-19.

This clone was seen only once. The chain combines TRBV21-1 with TRBJ2-5; the DNA was not compared with TRBD1, the D call given in the table. TRBV21-1 is tagged as a pseudogene. The CDR3 sequence is 19 residues long. The CDR3 reads CASSNPRTGGSPSRETQYF. The CDR3 coding sequence is TGTGCCAGCAGCAACCCCCGGACAGGGGGTTCCCCTTCTCGAGAGACCCAGTACTTC.

This rearrangement joins TRBV19 to TRBJ1-4; 7 bases line up with TRBD1. Germline values: CDR1 LNHDA, CDR2 SQIVND (reference sequence). V shed 10 bases, J shed 4 bases, and the junction held 6 bases outside the gene matches. CDR3 length: 13 residues. The CDR3 here is CATAQGGNEKLFF. The CDR3 region has the DNA TGTGCCACCGCGCAGGGGGGTAATGAAAAACTGTTTTTT. Full variable domain (remainder filled in from reference TRBV19 and TRBJ1-4): DGGITQSPKYLFRKEGQNVTLSCEQNLNHDAMYWYRQDPGQGLRLIYYSQIVNDFQKGDIAEGYSVSREKKESFPLTVTSAQKNPTAFYLCATAQGGNEKLFFGSGTQLSVL.

The rearrangement uses TRBV13 and TRBJ2-7; 7 bases match TRBD1. V gave up 6 bases and J gave up 2 bases; unmatched junction bases: 10. The CDR3 has 15 amino acids. The V gene's germline CDR1 is PRHDT and CDR2 FYEKMQ (reference sequence). The CDR3 DNA sequence: TGTGCCAGCAGTTCCGGGACAGTCACTCCCTACGAGCAGTACTTC. This encodes CASSSGTVTPYEQYF.

This chain uses TRBV6-2 or TRBV6-3 with TRBJ1-6; D may be TRBD1 (5 bases). The V end was cut by 6 bases, the J end by 7 bases, with 13 bases between. Germline CDR1 and CDR2: MNHEY and SVGEGT. This CDR3 is built from 14 residues. This CDR3 reads CASSLGEGNSPLHF. In nucleotides, the CDR3 is TGTGCCAGCAGCCTAGGGGAGGGCAATTCACCCCTCCACTTT.

This chain links TRBV6-5 with TRBJ2-4, with a tentative D call TRBD1 (6 bases). Germline V gene sequence: CDR1 MNHEY, CDR2 SVGAGI. Trimming left V 5 bases short and J 6 bases short, with 17 bases between. The CDR3 has 15 amino acids. The CDR3: CASSMDSQTTNIQYF. CDR3 nucleotide sequence: TGTGCCAGCAGTATGGACAGCCAAACGACAAACATTCAGTACTTC.

The V gene is TRBV5-4, the J gene TRBJ2-3; a weak D match, TRBD2 (6 bases). The germline gives CDR1 SGHNT, CDR2 YYREEE (reference sequence). The CDR3 spans 16 residues. The V end lost 1 base, the J end lost 3 bases, and 15 bases lay between the germline ends. The CDR3 sequence: CASSLYTGGGTDTQYF. Here the CDR3 DNA reads TGTGCCAGCAGCTTGTATACAGGTGGGGGGACAGATACGCAGTATTTT.

The CDR3 sequence: CASSPKGGTDTQYF. The DNA of the CDR3 is TGCGCCAGCAGCCCCAAGGGGGGCACAGATACGCAGTATTTT. The chain recombines TRBV4-3 with TRBJ2-3; D is possibly TRBD1 (6 bases). The V and J ends lost 4 bases and 1 base respectively, with 9 bases between them. CDR1 LGHNA and CDR2 YSLEER come from the germline V gene. The CDR3 runs 14 residues.

The chain links TRBV12-2 to TRBJ1-3; the D call TRBD1 from the table was never checked on the DNA. TRBV12-2 is a known pseudogene. The CDR3 extends over 17 amino acids. Here the CDR3 DNA reads TGTGCAAGTCGCTTAGCGAAAACAGGTACCTCTGGAAACACCATATATTTT. It translates to CASRLAKTGTSGNTIYF.

This chain uses TRBV10-3 with TRBJ1-6, with a possible D match to TRBD1 (5 bases). Trimming pared 3 bases from V and 6 bases from J, leaving 9 bases between. The length of the CDR3 is 14 residues. Germline loops: CDR1 ENHRY, CDR2 SYGVKD. CDR3 bases: TGTGCCATCAGTGACAGGGAAACTAATTCACCCCTCCACTTT. Its protein product is CAISDRETNSPLHF.

This chain connects TRBV5-1 to TRBJ2-7, with TRBD2 as a possible D gene (6 bases). The CDR3 has 15 amino acids. The V and J ends lost 5 bases and 2 bases respectively, with 17 bases between them. CDR1 is SGHRS, CDR2 YFSETQ, per germline. The CDR3 DNA follows: TGCGCCAGCAGGACCTCGGTAGCGGTAACCTACGAGCAGTACTTC. Protein product: CASRTSVAVTYEQYF. Supplemented by reference TRBV5-1 and TRBJ2-7, the full variable domain reads KAGVTQTPRYLIKTRGQQVTLSCSPISGHRSVSWYQQTPGQGLQFLFEYFSETQRNKGNFPGRFSGRQFSNSRSEMNVSTLELGDSALYLCASRTSVAVTYEQYFGPGTRLTVT.

This clone was recorded a few times. This rearrangement joins TRBV19 to TRBJ1-1; D might be TRBD1 (5 bases). V was pared by 8 bases and J by 8 bases, with 21 bases between. The V gene's germline CDR1 is LNHDA and CDR2 SQIVND (reference sequence). The CDR3 runs to 14 residues. This CDR3 is CASHSVGWGSEAFF. As DNA, the CDR3 is TGTGCCAGTCACTCCGTTGGATGGGGCTCAGAAGCTTTCTTT. Combining the CDR3 with reference TRBV19 and TRBJ1-1 gives the whole variable domain DGGITQSPKYLFRKEGQNVTLSCEQNLNHDAMYWYRQDPGQGLRLIYYSQIVNDFQKGDIAEGYSVSREKKESFPLTVTSAQKNPTAFYLCASHSVGWGSEAFFGQGTRLTVV.

The V and J genes are TRBV9 and TRBJ1-4, with unresolved D. The V gene lost 3 bases and the J gene lost 8 bases, with 14 bases spanning the gap. CDR1 and CDR2 (germline): SGDLS, YYNGEE. There are 14 residues in the CDR3. CDR3 in DNA: TGTGCCAGCAGCGCCAACACAGTGGCCGAAAAACTGTTTTTT. This codes for CASSANTVAEKLFF.

J is TRBJ2-7 and V is TRBV6-2 or TRBV6-3; 9 bases agree with TRBD1. The CDR3 has 14 amino acids. V lost 5 bases, J lost 1 base, and 3 bases stayed unmatched. CDR1 is MNHEY and CDR2 is SVGEGT in the germline V gene. CDR3 sequence: CASSQDRGSYEQYF. Here the CDR3 DNA reads TGTGCCAGCAGTCAAGACAGGGGGTCCTACGAGCAGTACTTC.

Only one count was recorded for this clone. The chain combines TRBV19 with TRBJ1-1; weak D call: TRBD1 (5 bases). CDR1 is LNHDA and CDR2 is SQIVND in the germline V gene (reference sequence). The CDR3 is made up of 12 amino acids. Trimming removed 8 bases from V and 7 bases from J, with 14 bases in between. The CDR3 here is CASGMRGVEAFF. DNA for the CDR3: TGTGCCAGTGGAATGCGGGGGGTTGAAGCTTTCTTT.

The chain links TRBV5-1 to TRBJ2-7; a possible D gene is TRBD2 (6 bases). V was cut by 0 bases and J by 2 bases, with 12 bases left in between. CDR3 size: 15 residues. CDR1 and CDR2 (germline): SGHRS, YFSETQ. The CDR3: CASSLVGGRTYEQYF. CDR3 DNA sequence: TGCGCCAGCAGCTTGGTGGGAGGAAGAACCTACGAGCAGTACTTC.

The chain links TRBV10-1 to TRBJ1-3, with D possibly matching TRBD1 (6 bases). Per germline, CDR1 WNHNN and CDR2 SYGVQD (reference sequence). CDR3 size: 12 residues. V lost 8 bases and J lost 6, with 11 bases in between. CDR3 bases: TGCGCCAGCGGACAGAGTTTAAACACCATATATTTT. It yields the protein CASGQSLNTIYF.

The rearrangement uses TRBV5-1 and TRBJ1-1, with 7 bases aligning to TRBD1. The germline V gene encodes CDR1 SGHRS and CDR2 YFSETQ. V shed 9 bases, J shed 1 base, and the junction held 9 bases outside the gene matches. This CDR3 comprises 14 residues. In nucleotides, the CDR3 is TGCGCCACTAGACCCGGGACAGAGAACACTGAAGCTTTCTTT. Translating gives CATRPGTENTEAFF.

The V call is TRBV24-1, the J call TRBJ2-3; possible D gene TRBD2, 7 bases. CDR1 and CDR2 (germline): KGHDR, SFDVKD. The germline V and J ends were trimmed by 3 bases and 1 base, with 10 bases remaining between them. The CDR3 runs 15 residues. CDR3 sequence reads: CATSDRGAGTDTQYF. In DNA form, the CDR3 reads TGTGCCACCAGTGATCGGGGGGCAGGCACAGATACGCAGTATTTT.

The chain joins TRBV7-2 to TRBJ1-6; D gene unclear. Trimming took 5 bases from V and 3 from J, leaving 14 bases between them. CDR3 size: 16 residues. The germline V gene has CDR1 SGHTA and CDR2 FQGNSA. CDR3 sequence reads: CASSTPPGSYNSPLHF. CDR3 coding DNA: TGTGCCAGCAGCACCCCGCCGGGGAGCTATAATTCACCCCTCCACTTT.

The chain links TRBV4-3 to TRBJ1-3; D not certain. Trimming left V 0 bases short and J 3 bases short, with 15 bases between. CDR1 is LGHNA, CDR2 YSLEER, per germline. CDR3 length: 17 amino acids. CDR3 nucleotide sequence: TGCGCCAGCAGCCAAGATCAGATGGCTGGTTATGGAAACACCATATATTTT. Protein product: CASSQDQMAGYGNTIYF.

This chain connects TRBV19 to TRBJ1-1, with a tentative D call TRBD1 (5 bases). Germline V gives CDR1 LNHDA, CDR2 SQIVND (reference sequence). The CDR3 sequence is 15 residues long. The germline V and J ends were trimmed by 4 bases and 5 bases, with 17 bases remaining between them. The CDR3 here is CASSTPRGAGTEAFF. The CDR3 nucleotides are TGTGCCAGTAGTACCCCCCGGGGCGCGGGGACTGAAGCTTTCTTT.

This clone was found a few times. V is TRBV7-7 and J is TRBJ2-2, with 12 bases that match TRBD2. Germline V gene sequence: CDR1 SSHAT, CDR2 FNYEAQ (reference sequence). The CDR3 length is 19 residues. The ends lost 5 bases at V and 2 bases at J; junction bases unmatched: 12. CDR3 in amino acids: CASSPLVLAGGPNTGELFF. CDR3 coding DNA: TGTGCCAGCAGCCCCTTGGTGCTAGCGGGGGGGCCTAACACCGGGGAGCTGTTTTTT.

This chain uses TRBV10-3 with TRBJ2-2; 7 bases fit TRBD2. CDR1 ENHRY and CDR2 SYGVKD come from the germline V gene. The CDR3 length is 13 residues. The junction had 3 bases not matched to a gene; V was cut back by 6 bases and J by 5 bases. CDR3 in amino acids: CAISGRETGELFF. The DNA of the CDR3 is TGTGCCATCAGCGGGCGGGAGACCGGGGAGCTGTTTTTT.

The rearrangement links TRBV5-3 to TRBJ1-1, with 11 bases that match TRBD1. TRBV5-3 is annotated as an ORF whose role is uncertain. The V and J ends lost 4 bases and 4 bases, in that order; junction bases with no gene match: 6. CDR3 size: 15 residues. The DNA for the CDR3 is TGTGCCAGAAGCCTCGGGACAGGGGGATTCACTGAAGCTTTCTTT. This translates into CARSLGTGGFTEAFF.

CDR3 nucleotide sequence: TGTGCCGTTCGACAGGCGAACACTGAAGCTTTCTTT. This translates into CAVRQANTEAFF. The chain links TRBV6-5 to TRBJ1-1; D is possibly TRBD1 (6 bases). Germline V lookup: CDR1 MNHEY, CDR2 SVGAGI. The length of the CDR3 is 12 residues. Trimming took 11 bases from V and 1 from J, leaving 11 bases between them.

V and J are TRBV19 and TRBJ2-2, with 11 positions matching TRBD2. With V trimmed by 6 bases and J by 4 bases, 7 bases remained unmatched. Germline values: CDR1 LNHDA, CDR2 SQIVND (reference sequence). This CDR3 is built from 16 residues. For the CDR3, the DNA is TGTGCCAGTAGATCTCCTAGCGGGAGGAGCACCGGGGAGCTGTTTTTT. It specifies CASRSPSGRSTGELFF.

The chain recombines TRBV18 with TRBJ2-7; 8 bases map to TRBD1. Germline loops: CDR1 KGHSH, CDR2 LQKENI. Losses at the gene ends were 4 bases for V and 1 base for J; bases not matched to a gene: 6. The CDR3 runs to 15 residues. The CDR3 reads CASSLLTGASYEQYF. CDR3 DNA sequence: TGTGCCAGCTCACTATTGACAGGGGCGTCCTACGAGCAGTACTTC.

V usage is TRBV12-3 or TRBV12-4 and J usage is TRBJ1-4; 7 bases are shared with TRBD1. The CDR3 length is 13 residues. The V segment lost 6 bases and the J segment 8 bases; nucleotides outside the gene matches: 6. CDR3 DNA sequence: TGTGCCAGCAGAGAGACAGGGATGGAAAAACTGTTTTTT. Translated, it gives CASRETGMEKLFF.

The V call is TRBV11-3, the J call TRBJ2-5; TRBD1 agrees at 9 bases. CDR3 size: 13 residues. Germline values: CDR1 SGHNT, CDR2 YENEEA. V dropped 10 bases and J dropped 3; count of bases not matched to a gene: 6. In DNA form, the CDR3 reads TGTGCCACCCGGACAGGGGAAAAAGAGACCCAGTACTTC. Its translation is CATRTGEKETQYF.

J is TRBJ2-3 and V is TRBV4-3; D is unresolved. The ends were cut back, 1 base at V and 3 bases at J, with 8 bases in the middle. Germline CDR1 is LGHNA and CDR2 is YSLEER. The CDR3 has 14 residues. In nucleotides, the CDR3 is TGCGCCAGCAGCCAAGCCACAATGACAGATACGCAGTATTTT. Its translation is CASSQATMTDTQYF.